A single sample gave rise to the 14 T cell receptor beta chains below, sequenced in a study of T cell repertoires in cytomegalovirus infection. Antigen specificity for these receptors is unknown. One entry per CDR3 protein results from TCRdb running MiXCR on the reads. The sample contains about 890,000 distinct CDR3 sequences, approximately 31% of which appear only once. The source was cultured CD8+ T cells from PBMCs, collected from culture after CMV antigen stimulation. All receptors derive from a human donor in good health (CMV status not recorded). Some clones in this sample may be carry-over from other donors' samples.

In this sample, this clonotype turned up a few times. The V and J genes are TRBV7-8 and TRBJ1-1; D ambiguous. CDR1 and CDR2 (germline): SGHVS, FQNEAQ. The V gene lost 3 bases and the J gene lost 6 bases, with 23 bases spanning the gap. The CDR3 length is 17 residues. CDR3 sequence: CASSFSGGGPRSSEAFF. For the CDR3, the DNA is TGTGCCAGCAGCTTCTCTGGTGGAGGGCCGAGGTCGTCTGAAGCTTTCTTT.

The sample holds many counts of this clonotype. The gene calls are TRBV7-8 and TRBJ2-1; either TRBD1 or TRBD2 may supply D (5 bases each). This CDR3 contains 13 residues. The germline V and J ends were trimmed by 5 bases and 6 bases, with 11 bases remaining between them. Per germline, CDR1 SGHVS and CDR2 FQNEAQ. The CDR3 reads CASSLRDPNEQFF. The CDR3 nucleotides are TGTGCCAGCAGCCTCCGGGACCCCAATGAGCAGTTCTTC.

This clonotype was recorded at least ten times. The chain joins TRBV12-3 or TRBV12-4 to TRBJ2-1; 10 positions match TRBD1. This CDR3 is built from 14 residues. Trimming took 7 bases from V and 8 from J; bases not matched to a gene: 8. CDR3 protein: CASIWGQGSDEQFF. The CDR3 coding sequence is TGTGCCAGCATCTGGGGACAGGGGTCCGATGAGCAGTTCTTC.

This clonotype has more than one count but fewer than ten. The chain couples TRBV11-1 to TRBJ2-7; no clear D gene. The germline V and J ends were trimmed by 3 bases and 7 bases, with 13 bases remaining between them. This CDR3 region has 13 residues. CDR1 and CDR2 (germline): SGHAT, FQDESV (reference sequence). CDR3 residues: CASSFTRTVEQYF. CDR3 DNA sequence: TGTGCCAGCAGCTTCACCAGAACGGTAGAGCAGTACTTC.

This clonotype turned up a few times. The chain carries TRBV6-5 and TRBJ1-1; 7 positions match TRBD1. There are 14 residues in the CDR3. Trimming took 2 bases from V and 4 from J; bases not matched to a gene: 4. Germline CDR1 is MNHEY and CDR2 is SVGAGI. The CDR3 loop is CASSYTGAPTEAFF. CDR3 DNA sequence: TGTGCCAGCAGTTACACAGGGGCCCCCACTGAAGCTTTCTTT.

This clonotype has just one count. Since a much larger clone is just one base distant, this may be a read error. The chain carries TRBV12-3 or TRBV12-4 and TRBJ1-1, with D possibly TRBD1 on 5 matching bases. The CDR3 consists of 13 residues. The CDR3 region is CSSSVGRYTEAFF. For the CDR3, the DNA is TGTTCCAGCAGTGTGGGACGGTACACTGAAGCTTTCTTT.

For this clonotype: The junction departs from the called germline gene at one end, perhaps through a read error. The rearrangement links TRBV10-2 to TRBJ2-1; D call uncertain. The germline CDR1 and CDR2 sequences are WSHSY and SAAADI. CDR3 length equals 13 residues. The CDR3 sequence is CASSVTRYNEQFF. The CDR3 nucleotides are TGTGCCAGCAGTGTCACCAGATACAATGAGCAGTTCTTC.

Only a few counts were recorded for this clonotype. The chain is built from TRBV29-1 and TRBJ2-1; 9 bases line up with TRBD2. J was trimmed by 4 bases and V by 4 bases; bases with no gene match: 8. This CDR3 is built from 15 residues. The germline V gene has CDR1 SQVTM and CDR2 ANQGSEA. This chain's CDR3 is CSVGGLAGLYNEQFF. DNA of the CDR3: TGCAGCGTTGGAGGCCTAGCGGGGCTTTACAATGAGCAGTTCTTC.

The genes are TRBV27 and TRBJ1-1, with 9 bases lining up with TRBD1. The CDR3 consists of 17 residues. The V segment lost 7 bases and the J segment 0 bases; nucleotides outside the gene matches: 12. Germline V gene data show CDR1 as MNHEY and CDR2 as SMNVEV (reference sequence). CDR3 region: CASMLDRGGGLNTEAFF. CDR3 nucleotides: TGTGCCAGCATGTTGGACAGGGGCGGGGGCTTGAACACTGAAGCTTTCTTT.

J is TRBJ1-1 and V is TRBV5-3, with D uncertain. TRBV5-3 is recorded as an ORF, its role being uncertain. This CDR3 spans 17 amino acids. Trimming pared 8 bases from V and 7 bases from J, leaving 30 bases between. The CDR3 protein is CASSIDHVRWAIGEAFF. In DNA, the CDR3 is TGTGCCAGCAGCATCGATCACGTTAGGTGGGCTATAGGTGAAGCTTTCTTT.

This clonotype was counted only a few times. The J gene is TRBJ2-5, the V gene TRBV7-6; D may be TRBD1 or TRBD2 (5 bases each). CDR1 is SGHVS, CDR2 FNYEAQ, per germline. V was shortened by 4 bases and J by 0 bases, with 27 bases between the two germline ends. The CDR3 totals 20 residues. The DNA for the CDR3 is TGTGCCAGCAGCTGGCTTGCTCGGGACCTTTGGTCCGGCAACCAAGAGACCCAGTACTTC. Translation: CASSWLARDLWSGNQETQYF. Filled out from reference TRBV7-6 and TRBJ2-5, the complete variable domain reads GAGVSQSPRYKVTKRGQDVALRCDPISGHVSLYWYRQALGQGPEFLTYFNYEAQQDKSGLPNDRFSAERPEGSISTLTIQRTEQRDSAMYRCASSWLARDLWSGNQETQYFGPGTRLLVL.

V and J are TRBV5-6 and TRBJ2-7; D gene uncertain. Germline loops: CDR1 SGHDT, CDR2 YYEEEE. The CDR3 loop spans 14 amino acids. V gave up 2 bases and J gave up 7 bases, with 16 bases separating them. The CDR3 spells CASSFGSAPREQYV. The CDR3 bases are TGTGCCAGCAGCTTCGGGTCAGCTCCTCGGGAGCAGTACGTC.

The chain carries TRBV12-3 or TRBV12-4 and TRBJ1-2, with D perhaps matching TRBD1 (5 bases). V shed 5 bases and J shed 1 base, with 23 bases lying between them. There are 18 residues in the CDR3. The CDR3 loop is CASSGDRTATVFNYGYTF. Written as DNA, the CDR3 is TGTGCCAGCAGTGGAGACAGAACAGCCACCGTCTTTAACTATGGCTACACCTTC.

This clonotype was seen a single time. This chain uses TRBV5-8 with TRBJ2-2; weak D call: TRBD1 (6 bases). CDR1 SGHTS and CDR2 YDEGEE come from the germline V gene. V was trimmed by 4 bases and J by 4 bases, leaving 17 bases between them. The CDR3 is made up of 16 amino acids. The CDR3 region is CASSPVWGLGTGELFF. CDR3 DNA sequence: TGTGCCAGCAGCCCCGTCTGGGGGCTTGGCACCGGGGAGCTGTTTTTT. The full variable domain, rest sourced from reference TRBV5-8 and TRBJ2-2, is EAGVTQSPTHLIKTRGQQATLRCSPISGHTSVYWYQQALGLGLQFLLWYDEGEERNRGNFPPRFSGRQFPNYSSELNVNALELEDSALYLCASSPVWGLGTGELFFGEGSRLTVL.